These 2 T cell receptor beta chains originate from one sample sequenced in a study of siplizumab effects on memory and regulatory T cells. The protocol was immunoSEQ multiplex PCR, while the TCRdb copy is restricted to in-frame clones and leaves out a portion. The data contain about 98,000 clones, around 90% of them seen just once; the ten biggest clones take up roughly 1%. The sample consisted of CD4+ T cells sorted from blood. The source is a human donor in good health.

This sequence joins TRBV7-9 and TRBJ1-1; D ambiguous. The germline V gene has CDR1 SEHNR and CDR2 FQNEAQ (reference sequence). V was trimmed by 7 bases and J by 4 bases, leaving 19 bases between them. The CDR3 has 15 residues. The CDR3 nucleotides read TGTGCCAGCACGCGAACCATGACACCACTCACTGAAGCTTTCTTT. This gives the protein CASTRTMTPLTEAFF.

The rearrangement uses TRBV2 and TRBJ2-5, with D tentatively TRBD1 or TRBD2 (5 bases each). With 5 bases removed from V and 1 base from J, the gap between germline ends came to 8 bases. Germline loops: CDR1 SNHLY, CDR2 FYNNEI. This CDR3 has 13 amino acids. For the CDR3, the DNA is TGTGCCAGCAGTCGGGACGGCCAAGAGACCCAGTACTTC. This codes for CASSRDGQETQYF.